This T cell receptor (beta chain) was retrieved from a study of blood T cell repertoires in COVID-19. Germline CDR1 reads GTSNPN; CDR2 reads SVGIG (reference sequence). This CDR3 has 15 amino acids. With 0 bases removed from V and 0 bases from J, the gap between germline ends came to 6 bases. In the original processing: Estimates of nucleated cell counts were drawn from the amplification of reference gene primers. The data were produced by immunoSEQ multiplex PCR, yet TCRdb's version contains in-frame clones alone and is incomplete. V, J and clone size are taken as reported in that table, and D and trimming were inferred from the DNA itself. The sample lists 150,000 to 200,000 clones, roughly 87% occurring once.

Material for sequencing was peripheral blood. The sequence derives from a woman aged 70 to 79 with acute or convalescent COVID-19. The V and J genes are TRBV30 and TRBJ1-6; D gene ambiguous. CDR3 DNA sequence: TGTGCCTGGAGTGTACTTAGCTCCTATAATTCACCCCTCCACTTT. This encodes CAWSVLSSYNSPLHF.